One sample yielded the 15 T cell receptor beta chains listed below, sequenced in a study of shared clonotypes between healthy human individuals. Clones were sequenced by immunoSEQ multiplex PCR, and TCRdb holds only the in-frame ones, with some missing. The sample consists of 400,000 to 550,000 clones, around three quarters of them appearing once. The sample comprised PBMCs. These receptors all stem from a woman in her thirties or forties in good health. Some clones in this sample may be carry-over from other donors' samples.

As regards this clone: This CDR3 is missing its conserved last phenylalanine or tryptophan, likely due to a read error. The limits of the CDR3 on the DNA are not certain, so only TCRdb's listed CDR3 is given. The chain couples TRBV28 to TRBJ1-2; the table assigns TRBD1, which was not confirmed against the DNA. From its first to its last residue, the CDR3 has 16 amino acids. The germline CDR1 and CDR2 sequences are MDHEN and SYDVKM. The chain's CDR3 is CASSSTGAEASIGYLL.

V is TRBV19 and J is TRBJ2-7; TRBD2 aligns across 10 bases. CDR1 is LNHDA, CDR2 SQIVND, per germline (reference sequence). This CDR3 has 15 amino acids. With V trimmed by 5 bases and J by 3 bases, 7 bases remained unmatched. The CDR3 reads CASSQRIAGGYEQYF. The DNA of the CDR3 is TGTGCCAGTAGTCAGAGGATAGCGGGAGGCTACGAGCAGTACTTC.

As to this clone: The same CDR3 arises from other DNA sequences in this sample as well. The rearrangement links TRBV9 to TRBJ2-7; 7 bases line up with TRBD2. J lost 0 bases, V lost 0 bases, and 0 bases had no gene match. The CDR3 is made up of 14 amino acids. CDR1 is SGDLS, CDR2 YYNGEE, per germline. The CDR3 DNA follows: TGTGCCAGCAGCGTAGGCGGGAGCTCCTACGAGCAGTACTTC. Amino acids: CASSVGGSSYEQYF.

This clone was counted once. V is TRBV6-6 and J is TRBJ2-7; D is perhaps TRBD1 or TRBD2 (5 bases each). CDR1 and CDR2 (germline): MNHNY, SVGAGI (reference sequence). CDR3 length: 14 amino acids. Trimming removed 8 bases at V and 5 bases at J, with 19 bases between. Here the CDR3 reads CASRSGQVENEQYF. Here the CDR3 DNA reads TGTGCCAGCCGGTCGGGGCAGGTAGAAAACGAGCAGTACTTC.

The chain has TRBV23-1 and TRBJ2-3, with 9 bases that match TRBD1. TRBV23-1 is marked as an open reading frame, function uncertain. The length of the CDR3 is 16 residues. V dropped 2 bases and J dropped 3; count of bases not matched to a gene: 6. CDR3 loop: CASSQMWDRETDTQYF. In DNA form, the CDR3 reads TGCGCCAGCAGTCAAATGTGGGACAGGGAAACAGATACGCAGTATTTT.

As regards this clone: Relative to the germline gene, one junction end is altered; a read error may explain this. Other DNA sequences in the sample encode the same CDR3. The chain uses TRBV27 and TRBJ1-3, with unresolved D. Germline assignment: CDR1 MNHEY and CDR2 SMNVEV (reference sequence). The CDR3 has 14 residues. The CDR3: CASSYAGSGNTIYF. The CDR3 coding sequence is TGTGCCAGCAGCTACGCGGGCTCTGGAAATACCATATATTTT.

The chain couples TRBV2 to TRBJ1-5; no reliable D call. The CDR3 consists of 15 residues. V was shortened by 2 bases and J by 1 base, with 9 bases between the two germline ends. Looked up from germline, CDR1 is SNHLY and CDR2 is FYNNEI. CDR3 coding DNA: TGTGCCAGCAGTGAACAAAGGGTGAGCAATCAGCCCCAGCATTTT. Its protein is CASSEQRVSNQPQHF.

This chain uses TRBV18 with TRBJ2-2; perhaps TRBD1 as D (6 bases). Germline loops: CDR1 KGHSH, CDR2 LQKENI. CDR3 length: 16 residues. V dropped 4 bases and J dropped 0 bases, with 12 bases sitting between them. CDR3: CASSRQGISNTGELFF. The CDR3 nucleotides read TGTGCCAGCTCACGGCAGGGGATCTCGAACACCGGGGAGCTGTTTTTT.

Many counts were recorded for this clone. The chain joins TRBV28 to TRBJ1-1; TRBD1 might be the D (5 bases). V dropped 5 bases and J dropped 1 base, with 11 bases sitting between them. The length of the CDR3 is 14 residues. Germline V gives CDR1 MDHEN, CDR2 SYDVKM. CDR3: CASSPGGGNTEAFF. CDR3 DNA sequence: TGTGCCAGCAGTCCCGGGGGGGGGAACACTGAAGCTTTCTTT.

The V gene is TRBV7-2, the J gene TRBJ2-7; a weak D match, TRBD1 (5 bases). Germline V gene sequence: CDR1 SGHTA, CDR2 FQGNSA. The CDR3 extends over 16 amino acids. V was pared by 3 bases and J by 6 bases, with 21 bases between. The chain's CDR3 is CASSFTPYGAYSEQYF. The CDR3 DNA reads TGTGCCAGCAGCTTTACACCATATGGGGCCTACTCCGAGCAGTACTTC.

The chain has TRBV7-8 and TRBJ1-2; D is ambiguous. V was cut by 0 bases and J by 11 bases, with 13 bases left in between. The CDR3 covers 13 residues. Germline V lookup: CDR1 SGHVS, CDR2 FQNEAQ. The CDR3 loop is CASSLAPLELYTF. In nucleotides, the CDR3 is TGTGCCAGCAGCTTAGCGCCGTTGGAACTTTACACCTTC. The whole variable domain, remainder taken from reference TRBV7-8 and TRBJ1-2, is GAGVSQSPRYKVAKRGQDVALRCDPISGHVSLFWYQQALGQGPEFLTYFQNEAQLDKSGLPSDRFFAERPEGSVSTLKIQRTQQEDSAVYLCASSLAPLELYTFGSGTRLTVV.

This clone was seen only once. The chain has TRBV7-9 and TRBJ1-1; 7 bases match TRBD1. The germline V gene has CDR1 SEHNR and CDR2 FQNEAQ (reference sequence). J gave up 9 bases and V 5 bases, and 9 bases lay outside the gene matches. The CDR3 contains 13 residues. Here the CDR3 reads CASSPPTGNQAFF. The CDR3 coding sequence is TGTGCCAGCAGCCCCCCGACAGGGAACCAAGCTTTCTTT.

This rearrangement joins TRBV9 to TRBJ2-3, with 12 positions matching TRBD2. The CDR3 has 16 amino acids. Trimming took 3 bases from V and 4 from J; bases not matched to a gene: 6. CDR1 SGDLS and CDR2 YYNGEE come from the germline V gene. The CDR3 nucleotides are TGTGCCAGCAGCGCGACTAGCGGGAGAGGTTCAGATACGCAGTATTTT. Residues: CASSATSGRGSDTQYF.

J is TRBJ2-3 and V is TRBV5-1; D is possibly TRBD1 or TRBD2 (5 bases each). The germline V gene encodes CDR1 SGHRS and CDR2 YFSETQ. This CDR3 has 16 amino acids. V lost 4 bases to trimming and J lost 6 bases, with 21 bases between them. CDR3 sequence: CASSNGKGKGTDTQYF. DNA of the CDR3: TGCGCCAGCAGCAATGGGAAGGGGAAGGGGACGGATACGCAGTATTTT.

The chain is built from TRBV5-1 and TRBJ1-2, with D perhaps TRBD1 (6 bases). This CDR3 spans 13 amino acids. Germline V gene sequence: CDR1 SGHRS, CDR2 YFSETQ. Trimming cost V 4 bases and J 5 bases, with 12 bases left between them. CDR3 DNA: TGCGCCAGCAGCCAGAACAGGGATTATGGCTACACCTTC. This encodes CASSQNRDYGYTF. The full variable domain, its missing parts supplied by reference TRBV5-1 and TRBJ1-2, is KAGVTQTPRYLIKTRGQQVTLSCSPISGHRSVSWYQQTPGQGLQFLFEYFSETQRNKGNFPGRFSGRQFSNSRSEMNVSTLELGDSALYLCASSQNRDYGYTFGSGTRLTVV.